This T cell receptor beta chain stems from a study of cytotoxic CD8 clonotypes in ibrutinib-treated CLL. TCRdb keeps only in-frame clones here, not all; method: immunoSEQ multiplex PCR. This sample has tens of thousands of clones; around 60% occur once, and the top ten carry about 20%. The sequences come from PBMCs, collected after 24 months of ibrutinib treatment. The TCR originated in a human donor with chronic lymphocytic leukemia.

CDR3 nucleotides: TGTGCCACCAAGACAGGGCCACTAGATACGCAGTATTTT. It encodes CATKTGPLDTQYF. The genes are TRBV28 and TRBJ2-3; 7 positions agree with TRBD1. The CDR3 extends over 13 amino acids. Germline CDR1 reads MDHEN; CDR2 reads SYDVKM. Germline trimming cut 10 bases from V and 5 bases from J; bases unmatched to any gene: 9.